What follows is one T cell receptor beta chain and its context. Only a few counts were recorded for this clonotype. The specificity of this receptor is unknown. No base-level quality is on record; no much larger clone is a single base apart. These data belong to a study of T-cell memory formation after mild COVID-19 (dated by TCRdb to 2020 to 2023). General notes on the study: Most TCR sequence clusters were specific to one of the two donors. Two young, previously healthy adult volunteers, one female and one male, were included in the cohort. In two donors, T-cell clones that expanded and contracted after mild COVID-19 were followed by sequencing TCRalpha and TCRbeta repertoires longitudinally.

Points the paper makes about the study in general: Only two mild cases were covered in the study, and larger cohorts including severe cases with pre-infection samples were considered necessary. The second-wave clones that peaked on day 37 were not confirmed to be SARS-CoV-2 specific. Balanced CD4/CD8 phenotypes were observed for clones contracting from day 15 to 85, whereas a bias towards CD4+ was observed for a second wave of clones expanding from day 15 to 37. The detection of some responding clones in pre-infection memory suggests that pre-existing cross-reactive memory T cells joined the SARS-CoV-2 response. Contracting CD4+ clones were found mainly in CM and EM memory subsets, while CD8+ clones were enriched in EMRA.

CDR1 and CDR2 were assigned from the germline V gene as KGHSH and LQKENI. Trimming leaves V shorter by 3 bases and J shorter by 8 bases, with the junction holding 10 bases beyond the gene matches. Inclusive of the bounding cysteine and phenylalanine, the CDR3 is 15 residues long. Here the CDR3 DNA is all that survives: 45 bases in frame from base 1. Ficoll-Paque density gradient centrifugation was the method used to isolate PBMCs. Data came from an Illumina NovaSeq 6000. cDNA libraries for TCRalpha and TCRbeta were prepared by 5'RACE using constant-segment primers, with sample barcodes and unique molecular identifiers added. RNA was extracted from every sample with Trizol reagent. The libraries were amplified in two PCR steps, and the second step added a second sample barcode and Illumina TruSeq adapters. Sequencing of libraries was performed on an Illumina NovaSeq with 2 x 150 bp paired-end reads. The authors' pipeline ran thus. Demultiplexing of reads and collapsing into UMI-guided consensus sequences were performed with migec v1.2.7. Using mixcr v2.1.11, UMI consensuses were aligned to TRA and TRB V and J templates and then assembled into clonotypes. A clonotype was counted as expanded or contracted only if both edgeR and NoisET called the change significant, with noise models trained on biological replicates. For edgeR calls, the cutoffs were a false discovery rate-adjusted p below 0.01 and a log2 fold-change threshold of 1. As an exploratory analysis of dynamics, max-normalized trajectories of the 1000 most abundant clonotypes were examined by PCA with hierarchical clustering. Separately sequenced CD4+ and CD8+ repertoires were used to assign the CD4 or CD8 phenotype of responding clones. The raw public reads went through TCRdb reprocessing: fastp at Q25, MiXCR clone calling, in-frame beta chains kept. When rows share a CDR3 protein, they turn into one entry using the most common DNA and genes. The V and J calls and clone size are TCRdb's, not the authors'. The sample data list around 250,000 distinct CDR3 sequences, and roughly 14% of these were observed just once. The biggest ten clones account for 2.1% of the sample.

Sequenced input: PBMCs or a T cell subset sorted from them (not recorded which). This receptor chain uses TRBV18 and TRBJ2-1; the junction holds 7 bases that match TRBD2. This clonotype originated in an adult woman who had mild COVID-19 (a few samples of this study predate the infection). The sample titles of this study are shuffled in the database, so cell type and time point are left out; the donor was told from shared clones. The encoded CDR3 is CASSPRDYPRDEQFF. The DNA reads as follows: TGTGCCAGCTCACCCCGGGACTACCCGCGCGATGAGCAGTTCTTC.